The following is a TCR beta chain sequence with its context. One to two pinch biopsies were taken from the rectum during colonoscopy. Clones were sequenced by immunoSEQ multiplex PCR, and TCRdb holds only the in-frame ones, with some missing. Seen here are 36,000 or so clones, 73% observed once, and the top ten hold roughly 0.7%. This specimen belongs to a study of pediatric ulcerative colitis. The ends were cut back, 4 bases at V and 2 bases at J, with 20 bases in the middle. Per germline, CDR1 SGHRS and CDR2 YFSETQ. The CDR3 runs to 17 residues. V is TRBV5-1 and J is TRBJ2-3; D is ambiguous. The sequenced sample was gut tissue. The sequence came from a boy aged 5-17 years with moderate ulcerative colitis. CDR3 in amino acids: CASSPARAKGHTDTQYF. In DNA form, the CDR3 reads TGCGCCAGCAGCCCGGCCCGAGCAAAAGGGCACACAGATACGCAGTATTTT. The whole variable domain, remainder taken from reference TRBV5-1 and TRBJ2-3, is KAGVTQTPRYLIKTRGQQVTLSCSPISGHRSVSWYQQTPGQGLQFLFEYFSETQRNKGNFPGRFSGRQFSNSRSEMNVSTLELGDSALYLCASSPARAKGHTDTQYFGPGTRLTVL.